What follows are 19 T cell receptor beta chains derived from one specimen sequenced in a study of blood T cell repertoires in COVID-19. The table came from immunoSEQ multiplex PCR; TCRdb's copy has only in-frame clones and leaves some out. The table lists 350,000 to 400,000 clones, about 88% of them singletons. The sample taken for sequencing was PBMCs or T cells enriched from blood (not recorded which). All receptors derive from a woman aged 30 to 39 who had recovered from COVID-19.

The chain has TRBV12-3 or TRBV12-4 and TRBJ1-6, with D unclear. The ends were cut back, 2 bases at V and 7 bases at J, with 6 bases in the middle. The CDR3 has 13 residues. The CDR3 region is CASSLIENSPLHF. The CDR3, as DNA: TGTGCCAGCAGTTTAATTGAGAATTCACCCCTCCACTTT.

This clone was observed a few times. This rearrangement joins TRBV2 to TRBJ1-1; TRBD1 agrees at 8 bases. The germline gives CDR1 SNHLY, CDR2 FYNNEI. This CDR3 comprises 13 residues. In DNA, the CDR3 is TGTGCTGCACAGGGGGAGGCGAACACTGAAGCTTTCTTT. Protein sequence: CAAQGEANTEAFF.

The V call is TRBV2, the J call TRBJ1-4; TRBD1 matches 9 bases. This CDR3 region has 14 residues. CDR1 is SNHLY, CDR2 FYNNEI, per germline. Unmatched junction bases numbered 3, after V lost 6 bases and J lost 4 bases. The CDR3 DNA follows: TGTGCCAGCAGCCGGGACAGGGTTAATGAAAAACTGTTTTTT. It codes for CASSRDRVNEKLFF. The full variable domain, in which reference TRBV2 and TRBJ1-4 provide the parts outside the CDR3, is EPEVTQTPSHQVTQMGQEVILRCVPISNHLYFYWYRQILGQKVEFLVSFYNNEISEKSEIFDDQFSVERPDGSNFTLKIRSTKLEDSAMYFCASSRDRVNEKLFFGSGTQLSVL.

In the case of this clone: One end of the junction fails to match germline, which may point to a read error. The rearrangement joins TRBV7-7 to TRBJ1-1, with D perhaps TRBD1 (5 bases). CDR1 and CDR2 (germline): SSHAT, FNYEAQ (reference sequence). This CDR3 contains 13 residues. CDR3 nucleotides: TGTGCTAGCAGCTTAGACAGGAACACTGAAGCTTTCTTT. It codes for CASSLDRNTEAFF. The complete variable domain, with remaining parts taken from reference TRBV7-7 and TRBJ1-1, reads GAGVSQSPRYKVTKRGQDVTLRCDPISSHATLYWYQQALGQGPEFLTYFNYEAQPDKSGLPSDRFSAERPEGSISTLTIQRTEQRDSAMYRCASSLDRNTEAFFGQGTRLTVV.

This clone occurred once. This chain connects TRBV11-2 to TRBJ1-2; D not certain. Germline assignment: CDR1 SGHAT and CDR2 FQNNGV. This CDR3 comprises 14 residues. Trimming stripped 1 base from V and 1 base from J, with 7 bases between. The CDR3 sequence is CASSLALSNYGYTF. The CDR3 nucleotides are TGTGCCAGCAGCTTAGCCCTCAGTAACTATGGCTACACCTTC. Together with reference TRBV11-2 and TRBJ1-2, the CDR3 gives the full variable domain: EAGVAQSPRYKIIEKRQSVAFWCNPISGHATLYWYQQILGQGPKLLIQFQNNGVVDDSQLPKDRFSAERLKGVDSTLKIQPAKLEDSAVYLCASSLALSNYGYTFGSGTRLTVV.

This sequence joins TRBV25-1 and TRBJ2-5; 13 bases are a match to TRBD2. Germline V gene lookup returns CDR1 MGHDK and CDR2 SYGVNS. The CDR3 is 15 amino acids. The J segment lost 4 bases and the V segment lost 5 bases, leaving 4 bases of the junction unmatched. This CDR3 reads CASSPRLAGGETQYF. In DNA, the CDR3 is TGTGCCAGCAGTCCCCGACTAGCGGGGGGAGAGACCCAGTACTTC.

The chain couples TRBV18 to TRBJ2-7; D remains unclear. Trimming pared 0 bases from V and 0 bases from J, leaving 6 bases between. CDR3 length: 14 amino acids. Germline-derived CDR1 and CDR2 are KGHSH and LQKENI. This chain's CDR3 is CASSPPTGSYEQYF. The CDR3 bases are TGTGCCAGCTCACCACCAACTGGCTCCTACGAGCAGTACTTC.

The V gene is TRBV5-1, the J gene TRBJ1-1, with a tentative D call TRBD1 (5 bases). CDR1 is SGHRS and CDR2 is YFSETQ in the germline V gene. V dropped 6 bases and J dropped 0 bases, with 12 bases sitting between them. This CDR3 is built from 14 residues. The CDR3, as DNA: TGCGCCAGCACCCGGGAGGGGATGAACACTGAAGCTTTCTTT. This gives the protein CASTREGMNTEAFF.

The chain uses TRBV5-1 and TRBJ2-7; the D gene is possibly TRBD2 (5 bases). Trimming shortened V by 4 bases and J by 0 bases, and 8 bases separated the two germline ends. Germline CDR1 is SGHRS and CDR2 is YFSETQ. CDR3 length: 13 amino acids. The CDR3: CASSGGFSYEQYF. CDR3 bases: TGCGCCAGCAGCGGCGGGTTCTCCTACGAGCAGTACTTC. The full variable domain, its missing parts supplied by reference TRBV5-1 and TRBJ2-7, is KAGVTQTPRYLIKTRGQQVTLSCSPISGHRSVSWYQQTPGQGLQFLFEYFSETQRNKGNFPGRFSGRQFSNSRSEMNVSTLELGDSALYLCASSGGFSYEQYFGPGTRLTVT.

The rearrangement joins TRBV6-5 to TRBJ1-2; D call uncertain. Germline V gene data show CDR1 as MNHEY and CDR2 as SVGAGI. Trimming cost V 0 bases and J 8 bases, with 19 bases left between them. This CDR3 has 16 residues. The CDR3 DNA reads TGTGCCAGCAGTTACTCGAAGGCCGCCCGAGGTGGGGGCTACACCTTC. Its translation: CASSYSKAARGGGYTF.

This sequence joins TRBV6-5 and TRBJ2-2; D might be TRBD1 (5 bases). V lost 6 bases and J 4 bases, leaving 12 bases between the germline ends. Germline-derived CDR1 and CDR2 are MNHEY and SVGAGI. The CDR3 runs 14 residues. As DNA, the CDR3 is TGTGCCAGCAGAACCCAGACAGTCACCGGGGAGCTGTTTTTT. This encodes CASRTQTVTGELFF.

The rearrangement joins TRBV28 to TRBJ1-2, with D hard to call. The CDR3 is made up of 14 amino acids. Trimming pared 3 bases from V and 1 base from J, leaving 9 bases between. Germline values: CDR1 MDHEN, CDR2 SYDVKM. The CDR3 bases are TGTGCCAGCAGTTTGTCCGGGATTAACTATGGCTACACCTTC. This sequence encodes CASSLSGINYGYTF.

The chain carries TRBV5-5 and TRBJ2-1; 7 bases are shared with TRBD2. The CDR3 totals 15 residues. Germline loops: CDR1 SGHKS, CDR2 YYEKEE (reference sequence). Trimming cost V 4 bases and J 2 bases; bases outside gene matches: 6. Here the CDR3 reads CASSPGEGTYNEQFF. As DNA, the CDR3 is TGTGCCAGCAGCCCGGGGGAGGGGACCTACAATGAGCAGTTCTTC.

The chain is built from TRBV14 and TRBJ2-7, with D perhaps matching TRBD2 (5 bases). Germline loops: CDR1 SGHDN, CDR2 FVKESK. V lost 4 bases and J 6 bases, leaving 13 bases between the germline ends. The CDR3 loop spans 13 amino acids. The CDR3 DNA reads TGTGCCAGCAGCCGGACTGAGTACGGCGAGCAGTACTTC. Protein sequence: CASSRTEYGEQYF.

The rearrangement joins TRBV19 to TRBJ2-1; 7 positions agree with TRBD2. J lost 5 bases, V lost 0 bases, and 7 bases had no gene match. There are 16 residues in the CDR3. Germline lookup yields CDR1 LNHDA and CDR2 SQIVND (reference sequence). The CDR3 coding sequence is TGTGCCAGTAGTATAGATGGACTAGAGGGTGACAATGAGCAGTTCTTC. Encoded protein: CASSIDGLEGDNEQFF.

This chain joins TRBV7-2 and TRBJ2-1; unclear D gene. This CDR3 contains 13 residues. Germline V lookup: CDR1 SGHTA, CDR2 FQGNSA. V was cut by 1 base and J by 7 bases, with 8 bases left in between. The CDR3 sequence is CASSLVWQNEQFF. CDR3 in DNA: TGTGCCAGCAGCTTAGTATGGCAAAATGAGCAGTTCTTC.

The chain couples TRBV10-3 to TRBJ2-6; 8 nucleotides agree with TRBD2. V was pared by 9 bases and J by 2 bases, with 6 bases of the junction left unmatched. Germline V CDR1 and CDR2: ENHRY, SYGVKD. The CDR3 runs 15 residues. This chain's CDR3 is CAINSGNAGANVLTF. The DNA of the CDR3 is TGTGCCATTAATAGCGGGAACGCTGGGGCCAACGTCCTGACTTTC.

This CDR3 reads CAEKTGTWEKLFF. The CDR3 DNA sequence: TGTGCCGAGAAGACAGGGACTTGGGAAAAACTGTTTTTT. The V call is TRBV19, the J call TRBJ1-4, with 7 bases lining up with TRBD1. The CDR3 totals 13 residues. From germline, CDR1 is LNHDA and CDR2 SQIVND (reference sequence). V lost 11 bases, J lost 8 bases, and 11 bases stayed unmatched.

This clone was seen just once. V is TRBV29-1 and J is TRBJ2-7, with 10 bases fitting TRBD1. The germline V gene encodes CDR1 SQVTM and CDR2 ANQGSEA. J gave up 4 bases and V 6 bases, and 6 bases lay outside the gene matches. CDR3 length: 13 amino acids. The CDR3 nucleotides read TGCAGCGTGGGGACAGGGGAGTCGTACGAGCAGTACTTC. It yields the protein CSVGTGESYEQYF.